One sample yielded the 30 T cell receptor beta chains listed below, sequenced in a study of immune heterogeneity within non-small cell lung tumors. TCR beta CDR3 regions came from multiplex PCR with 32 forward V and 13 reverse J primers. TCRdb reanalysed the multiplex PCR reads using MiXCR and keeps one entry per CDR3 protein. The sample yields about 16,000 distinct CDR3 sequences, around 30% seen once. TCRs were amplified from 600 ng gDNA of bulk tumor per sample. Surgery yielded several widely spaced biopsies per primary tumor. Their non-small cell lung cancer was newly diagnosed and untreated, and the patients underwent curative surgery. Sequencing input: lung tumor tissue. These receptor sequences come from a woman aged 45-65 years with non-small cell lung cancer.

This clonotype has a single count. The V gene is TRBV28, the J gene TRBJ1-4, with D maybe TRBD1 (6 bases). V lost 4 bases and J lost 2, with 11 bases in between. CDR1 MDHEN and CDR2 SYDVKM come from the germline V gene. The CDR3 loop spans 15 amino acids. The CDR3 region is CASSSPGETNEKLFF. The CDR3 coding sequence is TGTGCCAGCAGTTCACCAGGGGAGACTAATGAAAAACTGTTTTTT. Based on the CDR3 plus reference TRBV28 and TRBJ1-4, the full variable domain is DVKVTQSSRYLVKRTGEKVFLECVQDMDHENMFWYRQDPGLGLRLIYFSYDVKMKEKGDIPEGYSVSREKKERFSLILESASTNQTSMYLCASSSPGETNEKLFFGSGTQLSVL.

The chain uses TRBV27 and TRBJ1-1; D perhaps matches TRBD1 (6 bases). The CDR3 runs 15 residues. With 7 bases removed from V and 4 bases from J, the gap between germline ends came to 19 bases. Germline V gene lookup returns CDR1 MNHEY and CDR2 SMNVEV (reference sequence). As DNA, the CDR3 is TGTGCCAGCAACCCATTTCAGGGGCGGGCCACTGAAGCTTTCTTT. Residues: CASNPFQGRATEAFF.

This clonotype ranks as medium-sized (0.01 to 0.1%). This sequence joins TRBV7-6 and TRBJ2-1; 7 bases fit TRBD1. The CDR3 runs 13 residues. Looked up from germline, CDR1 is SGHVS and CDR2 is FNYEAQ. Germline trimming cut 6 bases from V and 7 bases from J; bases unmatched to any gene: 6. CDR3 region: CASRQGLGNEQFF. CDR3 DNA: TGTGCCAGCAGACAGGGGTTAGGAAATGAGCAGTTCTTC.

Many counts were recorded for this clonotype. V is TRBV20-1 and J is TRBJ2-1; D might be TRBD2 (5 bases). Trimming took 6 bases from V and 3 from J, leaving 9 bases between them. This CDR3 is built from 12 residues. Germline CDR1 DFQATT, CDR2 SNEGSKA (reference sequence). The CDR3 is CSALTNYNEQFF. CDR3 sequence (DNA): TGCAGTGCCTTGACTAACTACAATGAGCAGTTCTTC.

This clonotype was counted at least ten times. The chain couples TRBV20-1 to TRBJ1-5, with TRBD1 matching 8 bases. Germline CDR1 is DFQATT and CDR2 is SNEGSKA (reference sequence). The V gene end was trimmed by 3 bases and the J gene end by 6 bases; junction bases not matched to a gene: 7. CDR3 length: 14 residues. In DNA, the CDR3 is TGCAGTGCTAGGAGACAGGGGATTGGTCAGCCCCAGCATTTT. It is translated as CSARRQGIGQPQHF.

This rearrangement joins TRBV3-1 to TRBJ2-5; D remains ambiguous. This CDR3 is built from 12 residues. V was trimmed by 1 base and J by 4 bases, leaving 4 bases between them. Germline lookup yields CDR1 LGHDT and CDR2 YNNKEL (reference sequence). The chain's CDR3 is CASSQGRETQYF. CDR3 DNA: TGTGCCAGCAGCCAAGGGCGAGAGACCCAGTACTTC.

This clonotype was detected only once. V is TRBV6-1 and J is TRBJ1-1; D remains ambiguous. CDR3 length equals 11 residues. CDR1 and CDR2 from the germline V gene are MNHNS and SASEGT. Between the trimmed V and J ends, which lost 8 bases and 5 bases, there was a span of 9 bases. CDR3 sequence (DNA): TGTGCCAGCGCGTATGGTACTGAAGCTTTCTTT. It specifies CASAYGTEAFF.

Turning to this clonotype: It may be a read error: a sequence one base away is much more abundant. The V call is TRBV10-2, the J call TRBJ2-3; 14 nucleotides align to TRBD2. The CDR3 covers 14 residues. Germline V gene sequence: CDR1 WSHSY, CDR2 SAAADI. V lost 7 bases to trimming and J lost 4 bases; unmatched junction nucleotides: 1. The CDR3 DNA is TGCGCCAGCAAGACTAGCGGGGGGGCAGATACGCAGTATTTT. Translation: CASKTSGGADTQYF.

Regarding this clonotype: The conserved closing phenylalanine or tryptophan is absent in this CDR3, likely reflecting a read error. The DNA is omitted, as the CDR3 cannot be located on it reliably, and the CDR3 follows TCRdb's listing. The chain joins TRBV28 to TRBJ2-1; TRBD1 is the table's D call and was not checked against the DNA. Germline CDR1 MDHEN, CDR2 SYDVKM. The CDR3 is 15 residues long, ends included. This chain's CDR3 is CASSVHGAGTLHFGN.

This rearrangement joins TRBV6-5 to TRBJ2-1, with TRBD2 matching 11 bases. With V trimmed by 0 bases and J by 8 bases, 15 bases remained unmatched. Germline V gives CDR1 MNHEY, CDR2 SVGAGI. The CDR3 length is 19 residues. CDR3 in amino acids: CASSYSVLMGSSGRYEQFF. The CDR3 bases are TGTGCCAGCAGTTACTCAGTTTTAATGGGGTCTAGCGGGAGGTATGAGCAGTTCTTC.

In its sample, this clonotype was seen a few times. The gene calls are TRBV27 and TRBJ2-7; D uncertain. Germline V lookup: CDR1 MNHEY, CDR2 SMNVEV (reference sequence). The CDR3 contains 15 residues. V dropped 2 bases and J dropped 2 bases, with 13 bases sitting between them. The CDR3 DNA sequence: TGTGCCAGCAGTTTAATTGCAGGACGTCCCTACGAGCAGTACTTC. This sequence encodes CASSLIAGRPYEQYF.

This clonotype was found a few times. This chain links TRBV28 with TRBJ1-5; 9 bases match TRBD1. From germline, CDR1 is MDHEN and CDR2 SYDVKM. The V and J ends lost 6 bases and 2 bases, in that order; junction bases with no gene match: 8. The CDR3 has 16 residues. Here the CDR3 reads CASSRTRDRGNQPQHF. CDR3 DNA: TGTGCCAGCAGCCGAACTAGGGACAGGGGCAATCAGCCCCAGCATTTT.

Remarks on this clonotype: This may arise from a read error, as a much more abundant clone is one base away. The chain uses TRBV9 and TRBJ2-1; D ambiguous. CDR1 is SGDLS and CDR2 is YYNGEE in the germline V gene. This CDR3 comprises 13 residues. The CDR3 loop is CSSSELDWNEQFF. The CDR3 DNA sequence: TGTTCCAGCAGCGAACTCGACTGGAATGAGCAGTTCTTC.

The rearrangement links TRBV6-4 to TRBJ1-1; D gene unclear. V lost 10 bases and J 0 bases, leaving 6 bases between the germline ends. Germline-derived CDR1 and CDR2 are MRHNA and SNTAGT. The CDR3 totals 11 residues. The DNA for the CDR3 is TGTGCCACAGAGATGAACACTGAAGCTTTCTTT. Translated: CATEMNTEAFF.

The table lists this clonotype with a few counts. The rearrangement joins TRBV6-1 to TRBJ2-5; maybe TRBD2 (5 bases). The V end lost 6 bases, the J end lost 4 bases, and 15 bases lay between the germline ends. The CDR3 length is 14 residues. Germline V gives CDR1 MNHNS, CDR2 SASEGT. This chain's CDR3 is CASSRDPLGETQYF. The CDR3 nucleotides read TGTGCCAGCAGCCGGGATCCGCTCGGAGAGACCCAGTACTTC.

V is TRBV6-1 and J is TRBJ1-2; D call uncertain. The CDR3 length is 16 residues. The V gene's germline CDR1 is MNHNS and CDR2 SASEGT. Trimming removed 8 bases at V and 0 bases at J, with 19 bases between. The CDR3 loop is CASRAGGGRPNYGYTF. CDR3 DNA: TGTGCCAGCCGTGCGGGAGGCGGACGACCTAACTATGGCTACACCTTC.

As to this clonotype: A much bigger clone sits one base away, suggesting this may be a read error. CDR3 bases: TGTGCCAGCAAAAGGGGGGGGGATACTGAAGCTTTCTTT. Its protein is CASKRGGDTEAFF. The chain uses TRBV6-1 and TRBJ1-1; D possibly corresponds to TRBD1 (6 bases). Germline loops: CDR1 MNHNS, CDR2 SASEGT. Trimming removed 7 bases at V and 5 bases at J, with 14 bases between. This CDR3 comprises 13 residues.

V usage is TRBV5-1 and J usage is TRBJ1-2; D uncertain. The CDR3 covers 14 residues. Trimming shortened V by 1 base and J by 8 bases, and 15 bases separated the two germline ends. Germline V gives CDR1 SGHRS, CDR2 YFSETQ. CDR3 region: CASSLRTAAIGYTF. The CDR3 bases are TGCGCCAGCAGCTTGCGGACGGCGGCTATCGGCTACACCTTC.

On this clonotype itself: A much larger clone is a single base away; this may be a read error. V usage is TRBV6-1 and J usage is TRBJ1-1; D remains ambiguous. Germline V gene sequence: CDR1 MNHNS, CDR2 SASEGT. CDR3 length equals 16 residues. V lost 9 bases and J 7 bases, leaving 27 bases between the germline ends. CDR3 DNA: TGTGCCAGAAGGCCTAGCGATGGGTTCGGACCTGGTGAAGCTTTCTTT. Its translation is CARRPSDGFGPGEAFF.

The chain couples TRBV2 to TRBJ2-1; TRBD1 matches 8 bases. The CDR3 contains 15 residues. Germline V gives CDR1 SNHLY, CDR2 FYNNEI. V was clipped by 4 bases and J by 3 bases; unmatched bases: 5. The CDR3 sequence: CASSAWTGNYNEQFF. In nucleotides, the CDR3 is TGTGCCAGCAGTGCCTGGACAGGGAACTACAATGAGCAGTTCTTC.

This clonotype has more than one count but fewer than ten. This chain joins TRBV20-1 and TRBJ1-5; TRBD1 matches 9 bases. The CDR3 runs to 13 residues. V shed 5 bases, J shed 6 bases, and the junction held 5 bases outside the gene matches. Looked up from germline, CDR1 is DFQATT and CDR2 is SNEGSKA (reference sequence). The CDR3 DNA reads as TGCAGTGCTGGGACAGGGTTTAGTCAGCCCCAGCATTTT. Amino acid sequence: CSAGTGFSQPQHF.

This chain links TRBV7-8 with TRBJ2-7; D call uncertain. In germline, CDR1 is SGHVS, CDR2 FQNEAQ. The CDR3 sequence is 14 residues long. Trimming stripped 5 bases from V and 3 bases from J, with 14 bases between. CDR3 bases: TGTGCCAGCAGCCCAGGACGGACCATCTACGAGCAGTACTTC. Its translation is CASSPGRTIYEQYF.

With regard to this clonotype: The junction shows a germline mismatch at one end, possibly a read error. V gene TRBV18 combines with J gene TRBJ2-1; 7 bases are a match to TRBD1. The CDR3 covers 19 residues. Per the germline V gene, CDR1 is KGHSH and CDR2 is LQKENI. CDR3 DNA: TGTACCAGCTCACCCGGCTCAATCGTGACAGGGCTCCTCTACAATGAGCAGTTCTTC. Its protein product is CTSSPGSIVTGLLYNEQFF.

V and J are TRBV4-1 and TRBJ2-7; D gene ambiguous. V was clipped by 4 bases and J by 6 bases, with 16 bases between them. Germline lookup yields CDR1 MGHRA and CDR2 YSYEKL. CDR3 length: 14 amino acids. CDR3 in amino acids: CASSPSVDAFEQYF. The CDR3 DNA is TGCGCCAGCAGCCCTTCCGTGGACGCTTTCGAGCAGTACTTC.

This clonotype is categorized as medium-sized (0.01 to 0.1%). CDR3 nucleotide sequence: TGTGCCAGCACGGACAGGGGGTATTCAAAGAACACTGAAGCTTTCTTT. It codes for CASTDRGYSKNTEAFF. V usage is TRBV12-3 or TRBV12-4 and J usage is TRBJ1-1; 10 positions agree with TRBD1. This CDR3 spans 16 amino acids. V was pared by 7 bases and J by 1 base, with 9 bases of the junction left unmatched.

In regard to this clonotype: The junction shows a germline mismatch at one end, possibly a read error. In nucleotides, the CDR3 is TGTGCCAGCAGCTTGGGGGTCAGGGTCCTATCTGAGGCCAACGTCCTGACTTTC. It is translated as CASSLGVRVLSEANVLTF. The chain links TRBV7-9 to TRBJ2-6; either TRBD1 or TRBD2 may supply D (5 bases each). The CDR3 has 18 residues. Germline-derived CDR1 and CDR2 are SEHNR and FQNEAQ (reference sequence).

The J gene is TRBJ1-2, the V gene TRBV12-3 or TRBV12-4; no clear D gene. The CDR3 extends over 15 amino acids. V lost 0 bases to trimming and J lost 1 base, with 9 bases between them. CDR3 protein: CASSLASGGNYGYTF. The CDR3 DNA reads TGTGCCAGCAGTTTAGCGTCGGGCGGTAACTATGGCTACACCTTC.

This clonotype showed up many times. The chain carries TRBV3-1 and TRBJ1-2, with D tentatively TRBD1 (6 bases). V was trimmed by 1 base and J by 6 bases, leaving 15 bases between them. CDR3 length: 15 residues. CDR1 is LGHDT, CDR2 YNNKEL, per germline (reference sequence). The CDR3 reads CASSQGRRGADGYTF. Written as DNA, the CDR3 is TGTGCCAGCAGCCAAGGACGGCGGGGGGCCGATGGCTACACCTTC.

The genes are TRBV9 and TRBJ2-2; D unclear. There are 14 residues in the CDR3. V was shortened by 4 bases and J by 3 bases, with 10 bases between the two germline ends. Germline CDR1 reads SGDLS; CDR2 reads YYNGEE. The CDR3 protein is CASSLRLYTGELFF. The CDR3 nucleotides are TGTGCCAGCAGCTTAAGACTTTACACCGGGGAGCTGTTTTTT.

The V gene is TRBV4-1, the J gene TRBJ2-3, with 7 bases that match TRBD2. V shed 3 bases, J shed 8 bases, and the junction held 5 bases outside the gene matches. Germline V gene sequence: CDR1 MGHRA, CDR2 YSYEKL. The CDR3 covers 13 residues. Written as DNA, the CDR3 is TGCGCCAGCAGCCACCGGGGGGAAGGTACGCAGTATTTT. Translation: CASSHRGEGTQYF.